These 15 T cell receptor beta chains were sequenced from one sample in a study of TIL therapy for anti-PD-1-resistant metastatic lung cancer. This was the immunoSEQ v3 assay. This table comes from immunoSEQ multiplex PCR, and its TCRdb copy is limited to in-frame clones, with some not included. This table holds about 21,000 clones, just over 70% found once. Documented time point: pre-treatment sample, taken before nivolumab and TIL therapy. Material: blood, obtained at baseline. These receptors all stem from a person aged 25 to 80 with non-small cell lung cancer.

The chain links TRBV7-2 to TRBJ2-7; D is undetermined. Germline V gene lookup returns CDR1 SGHTA and CDR2 FQGNSA. This CDR3 is built from 14 residues. Trimming shortened V by 5 bases and J by 4 bases, and 15 bases separated the two germline ends. The CDR3 bases are TGTGCCAGCAGCAATGTACGTCAAGTTTACGAGCAGTACTTC. Amino acids: CASSNVRQVYEQYF.

V usage is TRBV19 and J usage is TRBJ2-2; D is possibly TRBD1 (6 bases). Germline assignment: CDR1 LNHDA and CDR2 SQIVND (reference sequence). There are 15 residues in the CDR3. Deletions cut 10 bases from V and 3 bases from J, with 18 bases between. CDR3 coding DNA: TGTGCCACTATCGTCCCGGGACAATACACCGGGGAGCTGTTTTTT. It yields the protein CATIVPGQYTGELFF.

The CDR3 DNA reads TGTGCCAGCAGGGACAGACTAGCGGGAAGTTACGAGCAGTACTTC. As protein: CASRDRLAGSYEQYF. The rearrangement links TRBV27 to TRBJ2-7; TRBD2 aligns across 11 bases. In germline, CDR1 is MNHEY, CDR2 SMNVEV (reference sequence). V trimming: 6 bases; J trimming: 4 bases; junction bases outside the gene matches: 8. This CDR3 contains 15 residues.

This rearrangement joins TRBV7-8 to TRBJ2-7, with 10 bases lining up with TRBD2. This CDR3 contains 15 residues. V lost 3 bases, J lost 2 bases, and 4 bases stayed unmatched. CDR1 and CDR2 (germline): SGHVS, FQNEAQ. The CDR3 loop reads CASSFLAGAAYEQYF. Written as DNA, the CDR3 is TGTGCCAGCAGCTTCCTAGCGGGAGCTGCCTACGAGCAGTACTTC.

The CDR3: CASSIEGQASQPQHF. Here the CDR3 DNA reads TGTGCCAGTAGTATCGAGGGACAGGCCTCTCAGCCCCAGCATTTT. The chain is built from TRBV19 and TRBJ1-5; 8 nucleotides match TRBD1. Germline trimming cut 3 bases from V and 6 bases from J; bases unmatched to any gene: 7. The CDR3 consists of 15 residues. Germline V gives CDR1 LNHDA, CDR2 SQIVND (reference sequence).

The V and J genes are TRBV2 and TRBJ2-1, with unresolved D. This CDR3 is 13 amino acids long. V shed 3 bases and J shed 5 bases, with 8 bases lying between them. The germline CDR1 and CDR2 sequences are SNHLY and FYNNEI. CDR3 region: CASSEAVNNEQFF. In nucleotides, the CDR3 is TGTGCCAGCAGTGAGGCGGTCAACAATGAGCAGTTCTTC.

The gene calls are TRBV11-2 and TRBJ1-6, with no clear D. The V gene lost 2 bases and the J gene lost 9 bases, with 11 bases spanning the gap. There are 14 residues in the CDR3. CDR1 is SGHAT, CDR2 FQNNGV, per germline. Here the CDR3 reads CASSLSWRTSPLHF. In nucleotides, the CDR3 is TGTGCCAGCAGCTTATCTTGGAGGACTTCACCCCTCCACTTT.

This clone was observed a handful of times. The gene calls are TRBV18 and TRBJ2-1, with D possibly being TRBD1 or TRBD2 (5 bases each). CDR3 size: 15 residues. Germline V gene lookup returns CDR1 KGHSH and CDR2 LQKENI. Trimming took off 3 bases at V and 7 bases at J, with 16 bases between the two ends. The CDR3 region has the DNA TGTGCCAGCTCACCTCAAGGGACCTTACTAAATGAGCAGTTCTTC. Its protein product is CASSPQGTLLNEQFF. The full variable domain, rest sourced from reference TRBV18 and TRBJ2-1, is NAGVMQNPRHLVRRRGQEARLRCSPMKGHSHVYWYRQLPEEGLKFMVYLQKENIIDESGMPKERFSAEFPKEGPSILRIQQVVRGDSAAYFCASSPQGTLLNEQFFGPGTRLTVL.

V usage is TRBV5-6 and J usage is TRBJ1-1; D ambiguous. Germline V CDR1 and CDR2: SGHDT, YYEEEE. The CDR3 covers 15 residues. V was trimmed by 2 bases and J by 1 base, leaving 12 bases between them. The CDR3 bases are TGTGCCAGCAGCTTTTTGGACGGGAAGAACACTGAAGCTTTCTTT. It specifies CASSFLDGKNTEAFF.

The gene calls are TRBV19 and TRBJ1-2; TRBD1 is a possible D gene (5 bases). The germline gives CDR1 LNHDA, CDR2 SQIVND (reference sequence). Trimming shortened V by 1 base and J by 4 bases, and 10 bases separated the two germline ends. The CDR3 length is 14 residues. The CDR3 reads CASSIGPGTYGYTF. The CDR3 nucleotides read TGTGCCAGTAGTATAGGCCCGGGGACCTATGGCTACACCTTC. The whole variable domain, filled in from reference TRBV19 and TRBJ1-2, reads DGGITQSPKYLFRKEGQNVTLSCEQNLNHDAMYWYRQDPGQGLRLIYYSQIVNDFQKGDIAEGYSVSREKKESFPLTVTSAQKNPTAFYLCASSIGPGTYGYTFGSGTRLTVV.

The gene calls are TRBV30 and TRBJ1-5, with D maybe TRBD1 (5 bases). Germline-derived CDR1 and CDR2 are GTSNPN and SVGIG (reference sequence). The CDR3 is 14 residues long. V shed 0 bases and J shed 3 bases, with 9 bases lying between them. The CDR3 here is CAWSVSGFNQPQHF. CDR3 DNA sequence: TGTGCCTGGAGTGTATCAGGGTTCAATCAGCCCCAGCATTTT. Variable domain in full (rest from reference TRBV30 and TRBJ1-5): SQTIHQWPATLVQPVGSPLSLECTVEGTSNPNLYWYRQAAGRGLQLLFYSVGIGQISSEVPQNLSASRPQDRQFILSSKKLLLSDSGFYLCAWSVSGFNQPQHFGDGTRLSIL.

This chain connects TRBV24-1 to TRBJ2-2, with 7 bases matching TRBD1. The ends lost 0 bases at V and 6 bases at J; junction bases unmatched: 9. Germline CDR1 KGHDR, CDR2 SFDVKD. This CDR3 is built from 17 residues. CDR3 DNA sequence: TGTGCCACCAGTGATTTGACGACAGGGAGTGCAGCCGGGGAGCTGTTTTTT. This codes for CATSDLTTGSAAGELFF.

This clone is a singleton in its sample. The chain has TRBV7-3 and TRBJ2-2; 7 bases are a match to TRBD1. The trim removed 8 bases at V and 2 bases at J, leaving 2 bases unmatched. Looked up from germline, CDR1 is SGHTA and CDR2 is FQGTGA. The length of the CDR3 is 13 residues. As DNA, the CDR3 is TGTGCCAGCCGACAGGGTAACACCGGGGAGCTGTTTTTT. Its protein is CASRQGNTGELFF.

The V and J genes are TRBV19 and TRBJ2-2; no clear D gene. The germline V gene encodes CDR1 LNHDA and CDR2 SQIVND (reference sequence). With 7 bases removed from V and 2 bases from J, the gap between germline ends came to 17 bases. The CDR3 totals 16 residues. The CDR3 is CASIRSSTTNTGELFF. CDR3 sequence (DNA): TGTGCCAGTATTAGGTCCTCGACCACTAACACCGGGGAGCTGTTTTTT.

This chain connects TRBV7-2 to TRBJ1-1, with unresolved D. The germline V gene has CDR1 SGHTA and CDR2 FQGNSA. CDR3 size: 14 residues. The ends were cut back, 2 bases at V and 1 base at J, with 8 bases in the middle. CDR3 protein: CASSLYGTNTEAFF. In nucleotides, the CDR3 is TGTGCCAGCAGCTTATACGGAACGAACACTGAAGCTTTCTTT.